These 27 T cell receptor beta chains were sequenced from one sample in a study of cytomegalovirus exposure and HLA in healthy donors. Sequencing was performed with immunoSEQ multiplex PCR; in TCRdb, only in-frame clones are kept and a portion is missing. The repertoire holds about 180,000 clones, with 86% as singletons. The sequenced material came from PBMCs. These receptors were obtained from a man aged 18-30 years in good health and CMV-seropositive.

This chain joins TRBV28 and TRBJ2-5; TRBD1 is a possible D gene (6 bases). The V gene's germline CDR1 is MDHEN and CDR2 SYDVKM. This CDR3 is built from 16 residues. V gave up 3 bases and J gave up 0 bases, with 14 bases separating them. In nucleotides, the CDR3 is TGTGCCAGCAGTTTTAGGGGCAGGGGTTACCAAGAGACCCAGTACTTC. This codes for CASSFRGRGYQETQYF.

The chain couples TRBV11-3 to TRBJ2-1; 7 bases align to TRBD1. The germline V gene encodes CDR1 SGHNT and CDR2 YENEEA. V was pared by 5 bases and J by 3 bases, with 7 bases of the junction left unmatched. The CDR3 runs to 15 residues. CDR3 coding DNA: TGTGCCAGCAGCCTAAGAGGGACAGACTACAATGAGCAGTTCTTC. Its translation: CASSLRGTDYNEQFF.

This rearrangement joins TRBV5-8 to TRBJ1-5, with TRBD1 matching 7 bases. Germline trimming cut 7 bases from V and 2 bases from J; bases unmatched to any gene: 6. The germline V gene encodes CDR1 SGHTS and CDR2 YDEGEE. CDR3 length: 14 amino acids. CDR3 sequence: CASATGNGNQPQHF. The CDR3 nucleotides are TGTGCCAGCGCGACAGGGAACGGCAATCAGCCCCAGCATTTT.

V usage is TRBV5-6 and J usage is TRBJ1-2, with TRBD1 identical over 8 bases. With 2 bases clipped from V and 3 bases from J, the junction kept 6 bases outside the gene matches. CDR3 length: 15 residues. Germline V gives CDR1 SGHDT, CDR2 YYEEEE. The CDR3: CASSFRDRMDYGYTF. In nucleotides, the CDR3 is TGTGCCAGCAGCTTCCGGGACAGGATGGACTATGGCTACACCTTC.

The chain links TRBV7-3 to TRBJ2-1; 11 nucleotides align to TRBD2. This CDR3 is built from 18 residues. Germline V gene sequence: CDR1 SGHTA, CDR2 FQGTGA. The V and J ends lost 4 bases and 8 bases, in that order; junction bases with no gene match: 16. CDR3 coding DNA: TGTGCCAGCAGCTCAAACCCCGTACTAGCGGGGGCTTGGGATGAGCAGTTCTTC. This translates into CASSSNPVLAGAWDEQFF.

The chain uses TRBV7-2 and TRBJ1-1, with 11 bases identical to TRBD1. The CDR3 has 16 amino acids. The germline V gene encodes CDR1 SGHTA and CDR2 FQGNSA. Trimming removed 5 bases from V and 4 bases from J; junction bases left unmatched: 9. CDR3 loop: CASSPGVGQGGTEAFF. The CDR3 region has the DNA TGTGCCAGCAGCCCCGGAGTGGGACAGGGGGGCACTGAAGCTTTCTTT. Variable domain in full (rest from reference TRBV7-2 and TRBJ1-1): GAGVSQSPSNKVTEKGKDVELRCDPISGHTALYWYRQSLGQGLEFLIYFQGNSAPDKSGLPSDRFSAERTGGSVSTLTIQRTQQEDSAVYLCASSPGVGQGGTEAFFGQGTRLTVV.

The table lists this clone with a few counts. This sequence joins TRBV27 and TRBJ2-7; D ambiguous. The germline V and J ends were trimmed by 6 bases and 4 bases, with 10 bases remaining between them. This CDR3 has 12 amino acids. Germline assignment: CDR1 MNHEY and CDR2 SMNVEV (reference sequence). Here the CDR3 reads CASRNTIYEQYF. The CDR3 nucleotides read TGTGCCAGCAGGAACACTATTTACGAGCAGTACTTC.

About this clone itself: Other DNA variants within this sample encode the same CDR3. This sequence joins TRBV7-9 and TRBJ1-1, with D perhaps TRBD1 (5 bases). V was clipped by 2 bases and J by 3 bases, with 7 bases between them. CDR1 SEHNR and CDR2 FQNEAQ come from the germline V gene (reference sequence). The CDR3 runs 13 residues. The DNA for the CDR3 is TGTGCCAGCAGCTTATCGGGGGACACTGAAGCTTTCTTT. Translated, it gives CASSLSGDTEAFF. Full variable domain (rest looked up from reference TRBV7-9 and TRBJ1-1): DTGVSQNPRHKITKRGQNVTFRCDPISEHNRLYWYRQTLGQGPEFLTYFQNEAQLEKSRLLSDRFSAERPKGSFSTLEIQRTEQGDSAMYLCASSLSGDTEAFFGQGTRLTVV.

The chain links TRBV2 to TRBJ2-3, with 7 bases aligning to TRBD2. CDR1 SNHLY and CDR2 FYNNEI come from the germline V gene. V lost 7 bases and J lost 2; bases outside the gene matches: 9. The CDR3 contains 15 residues. The chain's CDR3 is CASTTRGTTTDTQYF. CDR3 nucleotide sequence: TGTGCCAGCACCACCCGGGGGACTACCACAGATACGCAGTATTTT.

The V call is TRBV7-2, the J call TRBJ2-3; 12 positions match TRBD2. The CDR3 runs 17 residues. V was clipped by 5 bases and J by 2 bases; unmatched bases: 8. Germline V gene lookup returns CDR1 SGHTA and CDR2 FQGNSA. CDR3 nucleotide sequence: TGTGCCAGCAGCCCTTGGACTAGCGGGGTACCCACAGATACGCAGTATTTT. Translating gives CASSPWTSGVPTDTQYF.

The chain recombines TRBV7-2 with TRBJ2-1; 14 nucleotides match TRBD2. This CDR3 comprises 14 residues. CDR1 and CDR2 from the germline V gene are SGHTA and FQGNSA. Losses at the gene ends were 6 bases for V and 7 bases for J; bases not matched to a gene: 2. CDR3 bases: TGTGCCAGCAGGCGACTAGCGGGGGGGAATGAGCAGTTCTTC. It specifies CASRRLAGGNEQFF.

The V gene is TRBV6-5, the J gene TRBJ1-1, with unresolved D. The CDR3 length is 11 residues. Germline values: CDR1 MNHEY, CDR2 SVGAGI. V lost 2 bases and J lost 11, with 9 bases in between. The DNA for the CDR3 is TGTGCCAGCAGTTACGGTGCCTACGCTTTCTTT. Amino acid sequence: CASSYGAYAFF.

The genes are TRBV29-1 and TRBJ2-7; 9 bases agree with TRBD1. The CDR3 runs 13 residues. Germline CDR1 SQVTM, CDR2 ANQGSEA. With V trimmed by 6 bases and J by 3 bases, 6 bases remained unmatched. The DNA of the CDR3 is TGCAGCGTGAAGGGACAGGGAAACTACGAGCAGTACTTC. It is translated as CSVKGQGNYEQYF.

This clone has only a few counts. V is TRBV4-3 and J is TRBJ2-5, with 8 bases matching TRBD1. With 3 bases clipped from V and 3 bases from J, the junction kept 0 bases outside the gene matches. The CDR3 is 13 residues long. Germline CDR1 reads LGHNA; CDR2 reads YSLEER. This CDR3 is CASSQDREETQYF. For the CDR3, the DNA is TGCGCCAGCAGCCAGGACAGGGAAGAGACCCAGTACTTC.

V gene TRBV4-1 combines with J gene TRBJ2-4; 8 bases fit TRBD1. The trim removed 3 bases at V and 7 bases at J, leaving 8 bases unmatched. This CDR3 has 15 residues. Germline CDR1 reads MGHRA; CDR2 reads YSYEKL. CDR3 sequence (DNA): TGCGCCAGCAGCCATTACGGACAGGGAGGTAACATTCAGTACTTC. The encoded protein is CASSHYGQGGNIQYF.

This clone was recorded a few times. V usage is TRBV20-1 and J usage is TRBJ2-2; D remains ambiguous. This CDR3 has 10 amino acids. The germline V gene encodes CDR1 DFQATT and CDR2 SNEGSKA (reference sequence). CDR3: CRLNTGELFF. DNA for the CDR3: TGCAGACTAAATACCGGGGAGCTGTTTTTT.

This rearrangement joins TRBV4-3 to TRBJ1-2, with a possible D match to TRBD1 (5 bases). The V end was cut by 1 base, the J end by 8 bases, with 14 bases between. CDR1 is LGHNA and CDR2 is YSLEER in the germline V gene. The CDR3 loop spans 14 amino acids. The CDR3, as DNA: TGCGCCAGCAGCCAAGGGGTAGGGGTAAACGGCTACACCTTC. Protein product: CASSQGVGVNGYTF.

This clone is a singleton in its sample. This rearrangement joins TRBV5-1 to TRBJ2-7; possible D gene TRBD2, 5 bases. Germline V gene sequence: CDR1 SGHRS, CDR2 YFSETQ. Trimming left V 0 bases short and J 0 bases short, with 10 bases between. This CDR3 is 15 amino acids long. CDR3 DNA sequence: TGCGCCAGCAGCTTGGCCGGGATATTCTCCTACGAGCAGTACTTC. This encodes CASSLAGIFSYEQYF.

The chain links TRBV28 to TRBJ2-7, with TRBD2 as a possible D gene (6 bases). V dropped 5 bases and J dropped 2 bases, with 13 bases sitting between them. Germline V gene sequence: CDR1 MDHEN, CDR2 SYDVKM. The CDR3 is made up of 14 amino acids. Here the CDR3 DNA reads TGTGCCAGCAGTGGCAGTCCGGGGGCCTACGAGCAGTACTTC. Translated: CASSGSPGAYEQYF.

The J gene is TRBJ2-3, the V gene TRBV10-1; weak D call: TRBD2 (6 bases). The CDR3 is 16 amino acids. V was trimmed by 10 bases and J by 2 bases, leaving 22 bases between them. Germline V lookup: CDR1 WNHNN, CDR2 SYGVQD (reference sequence). This CDR3 is CANLRGSALLTDTQYF. The CDR3 DNA is TGCGCCAATTTACGGGGGTCCGCCCTTCTCACAGATACGCAGTATTTT.

This chain uses TRBV5-6 with TRBJ1-1, with D perhaps matching TRBD1 (5 bases). The germline gives CDR1 SGHDT, CDR2 YYEEEE. V gave up 0 bases and J gave up 1 base, with 7 bases separating them. The CDR3 runs to 14 residues. As DNA, the CDR3 is TGTGCCAGCAGCTTGGAGCAGGGGAACACTGAAGCTTTCTTT. Translating gives CASSLEQGNTEAFF. The full variable domain, completed using reference TRBV5-6 and TRBJ1-1, is DAGVTQSPTHLIKTRGQQVTLRCSPKSGHDTVSWYQQALGQGPQFIFQYYEEEERQRGNFPDRFSGHQFPNYSSELNVNALLLGDSALYLCASSLEQGNTEAFFGQGTRLTVV.

The V gene is TRBV28, the J gene TRBJ1-6; D is possibly TRBD1 (5 bases). The germline gives CDR1 MDHEN, CDR2 SYDVKM. V lost 7 bases and J 10 bases, leaving 20 bases between the germline ends. This CDR3 has 15 residues. The DNA of the CDR3 is TGTGCCAGCACCGATGACAGTGAGCCTGGGTCACCCCTCCACTTT. Amino acid sequence: CASTDDSEPGSPLHF. Full variable domain (rest looked up from reference TRBV28 and TRBJ1-6): DVKVTQSSRYLVKRTGEKVFLECVQDMDHENMFWYRQDPGLGLRLIYFSYDVKMKEKGDIPEGYSVSREKKERFSLILESASTNQTSMYLCASTDDSEPGSPLHFGNGTRLTVT.

The CDR3 DNA follows: TGTGCCAGCAGTCAAGACAGGGGCCTTCAAGAGACCCAGTACTTC. Translation: CASSQDRGLQETQYF. The J gene is TRBJ2-5, the V gene TRBV5-6; 8 bases are a match to TRBD1. The V gene end was trimmed by 5 bases and the J gene end by 2 bases; junction bases not matched to a gene: 8. This CDR3 has 15 residues. Germline V gene lookup returns CDR1 SGHDT and CDR2 YYEEEE.

V and J are TRBV12-2 and TRBJ2-1; the D call of TRBD2 is as the table states it, not checked on the DNA. TRBV12-2 is a pseudogene segment. CDR3 size: 16 residues. The CDR3 region has the DNA TGTGCAAGTCGCTTAGTTGTTAGCGGGAGCTACAATGAGCAGTTCTTC. It is translated as CASRLVVSGSYNEQFF.

The CDR3: CASSISSGINQPQHF. Here the CDR3 DNA reads TGTGCCAGTAGTATCTCGAGCGGAATCAATCAGCCCCAGCATTTT. The J gene is TRBJ1-5, the V gene TRBV19, with no clear D. The V and J ends lost 3 bases and 3 bases respectively, with 12 bases between them. This CDR3 is 15 amino acids long. Germline assignment: CDR1 LNHDA and CDR2 SQIVND (reference sequence).

The chain employs TRBV27 and TRBJ2-7; 9 positions agree with TRBD1. The CDR3 consists of 17 residues. Germline CDR1 and CDR2: MNHEY and SMNVEV (reference sequence). V trimming: 9 bases; J trimming: 6 bases; junction bases outside the gene matches: 21. The CDR3 DNA follows: TGTGCCAGTCCGTTATCACTACGGGACAGGGTCCCCTGCGAGCAGTACTTC. As protein: CASPLSLRDRVPCEQYF.

The chain has TRBV27 and TRBJ1-2, with no clear D. Germline-derived CDR1 and CDR2 are MNHEY and SMNVEV (reference sequence). The CDR3 consists of 12 residues. V lost 6 bases and J 1 base, leaving 6 bases between the germline ends. The CDR3 is CASRGSNYGYTF. In nucleotides, the CDR3 is TGTGCCAGCAGGGGGAGTAACTATGGCTACACCTTC.